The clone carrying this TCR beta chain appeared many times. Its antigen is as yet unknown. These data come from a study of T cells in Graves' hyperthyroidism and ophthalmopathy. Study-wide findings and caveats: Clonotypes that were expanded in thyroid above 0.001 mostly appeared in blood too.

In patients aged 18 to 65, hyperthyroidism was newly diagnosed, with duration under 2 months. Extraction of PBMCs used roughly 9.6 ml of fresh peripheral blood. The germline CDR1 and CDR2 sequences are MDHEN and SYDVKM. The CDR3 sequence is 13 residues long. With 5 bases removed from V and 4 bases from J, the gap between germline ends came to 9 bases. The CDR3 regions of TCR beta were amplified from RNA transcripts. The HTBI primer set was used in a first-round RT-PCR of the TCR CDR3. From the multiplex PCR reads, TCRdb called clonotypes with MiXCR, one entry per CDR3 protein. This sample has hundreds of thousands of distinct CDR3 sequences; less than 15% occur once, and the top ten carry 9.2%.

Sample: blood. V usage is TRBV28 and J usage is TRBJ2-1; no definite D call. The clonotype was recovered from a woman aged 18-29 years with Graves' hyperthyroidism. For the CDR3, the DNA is TGTGCCAGCAGTGCCGCTATTTACAATGAGCAGTTCTTC. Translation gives CASSAAIYNEQFF.